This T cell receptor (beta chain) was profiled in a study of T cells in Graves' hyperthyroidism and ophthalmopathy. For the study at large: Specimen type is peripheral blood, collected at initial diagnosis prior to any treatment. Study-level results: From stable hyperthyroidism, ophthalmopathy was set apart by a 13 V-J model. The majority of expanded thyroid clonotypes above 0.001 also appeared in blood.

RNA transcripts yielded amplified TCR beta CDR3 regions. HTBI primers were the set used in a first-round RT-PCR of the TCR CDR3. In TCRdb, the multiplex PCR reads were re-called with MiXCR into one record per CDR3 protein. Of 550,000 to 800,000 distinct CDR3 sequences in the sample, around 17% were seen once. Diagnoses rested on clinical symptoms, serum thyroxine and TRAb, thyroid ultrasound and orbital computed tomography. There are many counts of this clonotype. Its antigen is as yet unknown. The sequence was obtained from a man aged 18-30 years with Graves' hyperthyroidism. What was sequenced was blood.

The CDR3 bases are TGTGCCAGCAGCCGAAGACAGGCTCAGACCTATGGCTACACCTTC. Its translation is CASSRRQAQTYGYTF. The J gene is TRBJ1-2, the V gene TRBV7-2; weak D call: TRBD1 (6 bases). Germline loops: CDR1 SGHTA, CDR2 FQGNSA. Between the trimmed V and J ends, which lost 5 bases and 4 bases, there was a span of 17 bases. This CDR3 has 15 amino acids.